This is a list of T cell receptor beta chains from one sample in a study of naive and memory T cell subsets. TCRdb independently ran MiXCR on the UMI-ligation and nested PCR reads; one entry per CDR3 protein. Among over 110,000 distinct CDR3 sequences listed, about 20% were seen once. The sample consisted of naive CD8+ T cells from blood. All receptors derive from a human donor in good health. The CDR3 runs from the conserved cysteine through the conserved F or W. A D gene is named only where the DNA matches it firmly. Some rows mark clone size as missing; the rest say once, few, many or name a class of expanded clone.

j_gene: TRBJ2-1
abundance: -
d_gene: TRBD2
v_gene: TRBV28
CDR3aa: CASETSGSYNEQFF
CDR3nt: TGTGCCAGCGAGACTAGCGGGAGCTACAATGAGCAGTTCTTC

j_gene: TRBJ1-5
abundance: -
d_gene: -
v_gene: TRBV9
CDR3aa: CASSDGRTENQPQHF
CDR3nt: TGTGCCAGCAGCGACGGCCGGACAGAAAATCAGCCCCAGCATTTT

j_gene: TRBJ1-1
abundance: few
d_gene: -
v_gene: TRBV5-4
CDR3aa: CASSPPGLEAFF
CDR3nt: TGTGCCAGCAGCCCCCCGGGTCTTGAAGCTTTCTTT

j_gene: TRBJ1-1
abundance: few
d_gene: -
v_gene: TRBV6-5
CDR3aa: CASRRGTEAFF
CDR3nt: TGTGCCAGTCGGCGTGGCACTGAAGCTTTCTTT

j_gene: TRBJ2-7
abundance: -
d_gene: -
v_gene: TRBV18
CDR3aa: CASSPEREGYEQYF
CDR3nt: TGTGCCAGCTCACCAGAGAGAGAGGGCTACGAGCAGTACTTC

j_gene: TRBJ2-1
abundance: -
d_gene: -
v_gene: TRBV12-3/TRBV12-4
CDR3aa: CASSFVVHPDLGDEQFF
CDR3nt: TGTGCCAGCAGTTTCGTCGTTCACCCGGATTTAGGAGATGAGCAGTTCTTC

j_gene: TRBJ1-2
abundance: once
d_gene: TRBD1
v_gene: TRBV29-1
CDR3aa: CSVTDRVNYGYTF
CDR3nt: TGCAGCGTTACGGACAGGGTCAACTATGGCTACACCTTC

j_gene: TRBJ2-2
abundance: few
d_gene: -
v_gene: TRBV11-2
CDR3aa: CASSLEAGTGELFF
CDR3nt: TGTGCCAGCAGCTTAGAAGCCGGCACCGGGGAGCTGTTTTTT

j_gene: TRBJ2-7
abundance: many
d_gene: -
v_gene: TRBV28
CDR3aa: CASSFLVSAYEQYF
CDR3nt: TGTGCCAGCAGTTTTCTCGTTTCCGCCTACGAGCAGTACTTC

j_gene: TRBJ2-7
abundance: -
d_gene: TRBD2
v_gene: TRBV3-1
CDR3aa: CASSQEGREGGYEQYF
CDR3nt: TGTGCCAGCAGCCAAGAGGGGCGGGAGGGCGGCTACGAGCAGTACTTC

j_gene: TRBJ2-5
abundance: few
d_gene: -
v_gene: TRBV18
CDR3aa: CASSAPEFETQYF
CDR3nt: TGTGCCAGCTCAGCGCCGGAGTTCGAGACCCAGTACTTC

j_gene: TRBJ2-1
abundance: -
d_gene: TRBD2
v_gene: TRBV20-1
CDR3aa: CSATGTTIYNEQFF
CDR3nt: TGCAGTGCGACCGGGACTACGATCTACAATGAGCAGTTCTTC

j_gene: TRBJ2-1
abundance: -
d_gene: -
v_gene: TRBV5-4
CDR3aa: CASSLDAVSYNEQFF
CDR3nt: TGTGCCAGCAGCTTGGATGCGGTCTCCTACAATGAGCAGTTCTTC

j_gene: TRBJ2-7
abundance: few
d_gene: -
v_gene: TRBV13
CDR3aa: CASSLGLEEGVYF
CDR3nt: TGTGCCAGCAGCTTAGGCCTAGAGGAGGGTGTTTACTTC

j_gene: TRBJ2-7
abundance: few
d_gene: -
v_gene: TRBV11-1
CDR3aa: CASSGTGKEYEQYF
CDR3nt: TGTGCCAGCAGCGGGACGGGGAAGGAGTACGAGCAGTACTTC